This TCR beta chain was sequenced for a study of a mutant IDH1 vaccine in newly diagnosed glioma. Turning to the study itself: Across weeks 1, 3, 5, 7, 11, 15, 19 and 23, patients received a vaccination each time, eight in all. Vaccines were begun 4-6 weeks after radiotherapy alone, or with temozolomide cycles.

The time point was: week 11, during vaccination. The study gave 300 ug of mutant IDH1 20-mer peptide per vaccine dose, with topical imiquimod. New IDH1-mutant, ATRX-lost WHO grade 3 or 4 astrocytomas occurred in donors. With regard to this clone: The antigen is unknown.

Assay used: immunoSEQ multiplex PCR; TCRdb lists only in-frame clones, some missing. The sample includes tens of thousands of clones, around 84% seen only once; the top ten take roughly 9%. In germline, CDR1 is SQVTM, CDR2 ANQGSEA. CDR3 length: 14 amino acids. The junction had 8 bases not matched to a gene; V was cut back by 7 bases and J by 4 bases. The material was PBMCs, obtained from a glioma patient whose treatment included an IDH1 peptide vaccine. The TCR was taken from a woman aged 45 to 65 with glioma. The V call is TRBV29-1, the J call TRBJ1-1, with 11 bases lining up with TRBD1. In DNA form, the CDR3 reads TGCAGCGCCCGGGGCGGGACAGGGGGCACTGAAGCTTTCTTT. Amino acid sequence: CSARGGTGGTEAFF.